A single sample is the source of the 32 T cell receptor beta chains below, sequenced in a study of cytomegalovirus exposure and HLA in healthy donors. The PCR made use of 60 Vbeta and 13 Jbeta primers. TCRdb's table, derived via immunoSEQ multiplex PCR, lists solely in-frame clones and lacks some. The table includes about 160,000 clones, about 79% detected once. The sequenced sample was PBMCs. The receptors here all came from a man over 45 in good health and CMV-seropositive.

V usage is TRBV5-1 and J usage is TRBJ1-1, with 8 bases identical to TRBD1. From germline, CDR1 is SGHRS and CDR2 YFSETQ. V was clipped by 1 base and J by 7 bases; unmatched bases: 6. The CDR3 covers 14 residues. The CDR3 spells CASSLTGGKFEAFF. In DNA, the CDR3 is TGCGCCAGCAGCTTGACAGGGGGAAAATTTGAAGCTTTCTTT.

This clone was seen once. The CDR3: CASSDGQGAETQYF. Here the CDR3 DNA reads TGTGCCAGCAGTGATGGACAGGGCGCGGAGACCCAGTACTTC. V and J are TRBV2 and TRBJ2-5; 8 bases align to TRBD1. The CDR3 spans 14 residues. CDR1 is SNHLY, CDR2 FYNNEI, per germline. J gave up 5 bases and V 3 bases, and 5 bases lay outside the gene matches.

The chain recombines TRBV2 with TRBJ2-1; D remains unclear. CDR3 size: 15 residues. Per germline, CDR1 SNHLY and CDR2 FYNNEI. Trimming left V 3 bases short and J 8 bases short, with 17 bases between. DNA for the CDR3: TGTGCCAGCAGTGAGCACTCCCAACCGATGGATGAGCAGTTCTTC. Protein product: CASSEHSQPMDEQFF.

The V and J genes are TRBV6-6 and TRBJ2-3; the match to TRBD2 covers 7 bases. The junction had 6 bases not matched to a gene; V was cut back by 6 bases and J by 0 bases. CDR1 and CDR2 (germline): MNHNY, SVGAGI (reference sequence). The length of the CDR3 is 15 residues. CDR3 loop: CASRERGASTDTQYF. The CDR3 DNA follows: TGTGCCAGCAGGGAGCGGGGTGCTAGCACAGATACGCAGTATTTT.

This chain links TRBV6-6 with TRBJ1-1; 8 bases fit TRBD1. This CDR3 has 15 amino acids. Germline V gene sequence: CDR1 MNHNY, CDR2 SVGAGI (reference sequence). The V gene end was trimmed by 6 bases and the J gene end by 1 base; junction bases not matched to a gene: 7. The CDR3 DNA sequence: TGTGCCAGCAGACGCGGACAGGGCGAGAACACTGAAGCTTTCTTT. It is translated as CASRRGQGENTEAFF.

J is TRBJ2-1 and V is TRBV5-3; D gene ambiguous. TRBV5-3 is known as an ORF, though its function is uncertain. The ends were cut back, 4 bases at V and 8 bases at J, with 13 bases in the middle. This CDR3 has 13 amino acids. Here the CDR3 DNA reads TGTGCCAGAAGCCCTGACGGCGGCGATGAGCAGTTCTTC. It encodes CARSPDGGDEQFF.

The genes are TRBV5-5 and TRBJ1-1; D gene unclear. The CDR3 has 15 residues. The germline V and J ends were trimmed by 4 bases and 0 bases, with 13 bases remaining between them. From germline, CDR1 is SGHKS and CDR2 YYEKEE (reference sequence). The CDR3 region has the DNA TGTGCCAGCAGCCCAGTGGCCCTTCTGAACACTGAAGCTTTCTTT. Translated: CASSPVALLNTEAFF.

V is TRBV29-1 and J is TRBJ2-3; maybe TRBD2 (6 bases). From germline, CDR1 is SQVTM and CDR2 ANQGSEA. V lost 4 bases and J 4 bases, leaving 15 bases between the germline ends. CDR3 size: 14 residues. DNA of the CDR3: TGCAGCGTTGCCACCCGGGGGACCTCAGATACGCAGTATTTT. The encoded protein is CSVATRGTSDTQYF.

The V gene is TRBV30, the J gene TRBJ1-3; D is undetermined. The CDR3 has 14 residues. Trimming took 0 bases from V and 2 from J, leaving 8 bases between them. CDR1 GTSNPN and CDR2 SVGIG come from the germline V gene (reference sequence). The CDR3 region is CAWSVGSAGNTIYF. CDR3 nucleotides: TGTGCCTGGAGTGTGGGGAGTGCTGGAAACACCATATATTTT. Complete variable domain (other parts from reference TRBV30 and TRBJ1-3): SQTIHQWPATLVQPVGSPLSLECTVEGTSNPNLYWYRQAAGRGLQLLFYSVGIGQISSEVPQNLSASRPQDRQFILSSKKLLLSDSGFYLCAWSVGSAGNTIYFGEGSWLTVV.

The chain links TRBV5-8 to TRBJ2-2; 11 bases line up with TRBD2. The CDR3 contains 18 residues. Germline V gene lookup returns CDR1 SGHTS and CDR2 YDEGEE. With V trimmed by 2 bases and J by 2 bases, 8 bases remained unmatched. The CDR3 DNA reads TGTGCCAGCAGCTTCTCGGCTAGCGGGGGGATCAACACCGGGGAGCTGTTTTTT. Protein: CASSFSASGGINTGELFF.

This chain joins TRBV5-5 and TRBJ1-2; D possibly corresponds to TRBD1 (5 bases). Trimming left V 0 bases short and J 6 bases short, with 12 bases between. This CDR3 is 14 amino acids long. Germline CDR1 reads SGHKS; CDR2 reads YYEKEE (reference sequence). Here the CDR3 reads CASSLGAWGDGYTF. DNA of the CDR3: TGTGCCAGCAGCTTGGGCGCCTGGGGCGATGGCTACACCTTC.

This chain links TRBV19 with TRBJ2-2, with a possible D match to TRBD2 (6 bases). Trimming stripped 7 bases from V and 7 bases from J, with 13 bases between. From germline, CDR1 is LNHDA and CDR2 SQIVND (reference sequence). CDR3 length: 13 residues. In DNA, the CDR3 is TGTGCCAGTAAGGTCCCCGGGGGCGGGGAGCTGTTTTTT. Translation gives CASKVPGGGELFF.

This sequence joins TRBV9 and TRBJ2-7, with 13 bases fitting TRBD2. This CDR3 comprises 17 residues. The germline V gene encodes CDR1 SGDLS and CDR2 YYNGEE. V lost 0 bases to trimming and J lost 2 bases; unmatched junction nucleotides: 5. In DNA, the CDR3 is TGTGCCAGCAGCGTAGGAGACGGACTAGCGGGGGCCTACGAGCAGTACTTC. Protein: CASSVGDGLAGAYEQYF.

This clone was observed a few times. The chain uses TRBV27 and TRBJ2-1, with 10 bases fitting TRBD2. The CDR3 loop spans 16 amino acids. The germline V gene has CDR1 MNHEY and CDR2 SMNVEV (reference sequence). V lost 6 bases and J lost 5; bases outside the gene matches: 10. In DNA, the CDR3 is TGTGCCAGCAGCTTTACTAGCGGGAACAGCCACAATGAGCAGTTCTTC. Translated: CASSFTSGNSHNEQFF.

The chain is built from TRBV5-1 and TRBJ1-6; 12 bases line up with TRBD1. Trimming removed 3 bases from V and 1 base from J; junction bases left unmatched: 2. The CDR3 is made up of 17 amino acids. Per the germline V gene, CDR1 is SGHRS and CDR2 is YFSETQ. Written as DNA, the CDR3 is TGCGCCAGCAGCTCGGGACAGGGGGCTTCCTATAATTCACCCCTCCACTTT. This codes for CASSSGQGASYNSPLHF.

A few counts support this clone. This chain links TRBV13 with TRBJ1-1; D is possibly TRBD1 (6 bases). CDR3 size: 15 residues. Trimming took off 5 bases at V and 5 bases at J, with 18 bases between the two ends. Germline V gene lookup returns CDR1 PRHDT and CDR2 FYEKMQ (reference sequence). CDR3 region: CASSPRTVGNTEAFF. CDR3 coding DNA: TGTGCCAGCAGCCCTCGGACAGTGGGGAATACTGAAGCTTTCTTT.

The chain has TRBV5-6 and TRBJ1-1, with D maybe TRBD1 (6 bases). V was pared by 4 bases and J by 3 bases, with 19 bases between. CDR3 length: 16 amino acids. The germline gives CDR1 SGHDT, CDR2 YYEEEE. In DNA form, the CDR3 reads TGTGCCAGCAGCCCTGTACAGGGATTTGTCTACACTGAAGCTTTCTTT. Protein product: CASSPVQGFVYTEAFF.

The rearrangement uses TRBV11-2 and TRBJ1-1, with D uncertain. The germline V gene has CDR1 SGHAT and CDR2 FQNNGV. The CDR3 spans 12 residues. Trimming removed 1 base from V and 11 bases from J, with 11 bases in between. This chain's CDR3 is CASSLGATLAFF. The CDR3 nucleotides read TGTGCCAGCAGCTTAGGGGCTACCCTGGCTTTCTTT.

This chain links TRBV5-1 with TRBJ1-1; no reliable D call. The V end lost 1 base, the J end lost 1 base, and 5 bases lay between the germline ends. In germline, CDR1 is SGHRS, CDR2 YFSETQ. The CDR3 has 13 amino acids. Written as DNA, the CDR3 is TGCGCCAGCAGCTTGTTGAGGAACACTGAAGCTTTCTTT. Encoded protein: CASSLLRNTEAFF.

This clone was seen a few times. The V call is TRBV7-9, the J call TRBJ2-3; 9 bases match TRBD2. Per the germline V gene, CDR1 is SEHNR and CDR2 is FQNEAQ (reference sequence). V trimming: 1 base; J trimming: 1 base; junction bases outside the gene matches: 9. The CDR3 is made up of 18 amino acids. The CDR3 reads CASSLGSLAGIGTDTQYF. Written as DNA, the CDR3 is TGTGCCAGCAGCTTAGGTTCCCTAGCGGGAATAGGCACAGATACGCAGTATTTT.

This chain connects TRBV19 to TRBJ1-2; TRBD1 agrees at 7 bases. The CDR3 covers 15 residues. Germline CDR1 LNHDA, CDR2 SQIVND (reference sequence). The J segment lost 5 bases and the V segment lost 11 bases, leaving 17 bases of the junction unmatched. CDR3 coding DNA: TGTGCCGGCCAGAGGGGGCAGGGTGAGCCTTATGGCTACACCTTC. This codes for CAGQRGQGEPYGYTF.

The chain joins TRBV5-6 to TRBJ2-7; 8 bases line up with TRBD1. Germline trimming cut 5 bases from V and 2 bases from J; bases unmatched to any gene: 9. The CDR3 is 15 amino acids. Germline V CDR1 and CDR2: SGHDT, YYEEEE. CDR3 amino acids: CASRPLGQGTYEQYV. DNA for the CDR3: TGTGCCAGCAGACCTTTAGGACAGGGAACCTACGAGCAGTACGTC.

The chain recombines TRBV7-3 with TRBJ2-7, with 9 bases that match TRBD2. The CDR3 is made up of 14 amino acids. The germline gives CDR1 SGHTA, CDR2 FQGTGA. V lost 3 bases and J lost 5; bases outside the gene matches: 5. CDR3 residues: CASSLGGGANEQYF. CDR3 nucleotide sequence: TGTGCCAGCAGCTTGGGCGGGGGGGCGAACGAGCAGTACTTC. Combining the CDR3 with reference TRBV7-3 and TRBJ2-7 gives the whole variable domain GAGVSQTPSNKVTEKGKYVELRCDPISGHTALYWYRQSLGQGPEFLIYFQGTGAADDSGLPNDRFFAVRPEGSVSTLKIQRTERGDSAVYLCASSLGGGANEQYFGPGTRLTVT.

This chain connects TRBV2 to TRBJ1-4; 7 bases are shared with TRBD1. V lost 6 bases and J lost 2; bases outside the gene matches: 3. CDR1 and CDR2 from the germline V gene are SNHLY and FYNNEI. This CDR3 is 14 amino acids long. CDR3: CASSLQGTNEKLFF. CDR3 bases: TGTGCCAGCAGCCTACAGGGGACTAATGAAAAACTGTTTTTT. Based on the CDR3 plus reference TRBV2 and TRBJ1-4, the full variable domain is EPEVTQTPSHQVTQMGQEVILRCVPISNHLYFYWYRQILGQKVEFLVSFYNNEISEKSEIFDDQFSVERPDGSNFTLKIRSTKLEDSAMYFCASSLQGTNEKLFFGSGTQLSVL.

The chain has TRBV15 and TRBJ2-1, with 11 bases fitting TRBD2. This CDR3 comprises 16 residues. The germline CDR1 and CDR2 sequences are LNHNV and YYDKDF (reference sequence). The V and J ends lost 6 bases and 1 base, in that order; junction bases with no gene match: 5. The CDR3 DNA follows: TGTGCCACCAGAACCGTAGCGGGGGGGTCCTACAATGAGCAGTTCTTC. Its protein is CATRTVAGGSYNEQFF. Full variable domain (rest looked up from reference TRBV15 and TRBJ2-1): DAMVIQNPRYQVTQFGKPVTLSCSQTLNHNVMYWYQQKSSQAPKLLFHYYDKDFNNEADTPDNFQSRRPNTSFCFLDIRSPGLGDTAMYLCATRTVAGGSYNEQFFGPGTRLTVL.

This rearrangement joins TRBV18 to TRBJ2-3; TRBD1 might be the D (6 bases). V lost 4 bases to trimming and J lost 2 bases, with 16 bases between them. The CDR3 has 16 amino acids. In germline, CDR1 is KGHSH, CDR2 LQKENI. The CDR3 nucleotides are TGTGCCAGCTCACGGCCGGGCAGGGGAAACACAGATACGCAGTATTTT. As protein: CASSRPGRGNTDTQYF.

V and J are TRBV14 and TRBJ2-1, with D hard to call. The CDR3 extends over 13 amino acids. Between the trimmed V and J ends, which lost 0 bases and 4 bases, there was a span of 4 bases. Germline V gene sequence: CDR1 SGHDN, CDR2 FVKESK. CDR3 DNA sequence: TGTGCCAGCAGCCAAGAGCAGTACAATGAGCAGTTCTTC. Translated, it gives CASSQEQYNEQFF. Full variable domain (outside the CDR3, taken from reference TRBV14 and TRBJ2-1): EAGVTQFPSHSVIEKGQTVTLRCDPISGHDNLYWYRRVMGKEIKFLLHFVKESKQDESGMPNNRFLAERTGGTYSTLKVQPAELEDSGVYFCASSQEQYNEQFFGPGTRLTVL.

This clone was seen a handful of times. CDR3 sequence: CASSLAGGLTLTDTQYF. The CDR3 nucleotides read TGCGCCAGCAGCTTGGCAGGCGGACTCACGTTGACAGATACGCAGTATTTT. V is TRBV5-1 and J is TRBJ2-3; D may be TRBD2 (5 bases). With 0 bases removed from V and 3 bases from J, the gap between germline ends came to 17 bases. This CDR3 has 17 amino acids. Germline-derived CDR1 and CDR2 are SGHRS and YFSETQ.

The V and J genes are TRBV6-5 and TRBJ1-1; D may be TRBD1 (6 bases). There are 15 residues in the CDR3. Germline CDR1 and CDR2: MNHEY and SVGAGI. The V end lost 2 bases, the J end lost 10 bases, and 20 bases lay between the germline ends. CDR3 coding DNA: TGTGCCAGCAGTTACCTTTCTACAGGGATAGCTGGAGCTTTCTTT. Translation gives CASSYLSTGIAGAFF.

V usage is TRBV29-1 and J usage is TRBJ1-3, with TRBD1 matching over 8 bases. Germline V gene lookup returns CDR1 SQVTM and CDR2 ANQGSEA. The V gene end was trimmed by 4 bases and the J gene end by 3 bases; junction bases not matched to a gene: 11. The CDR3 spans 16 residues. DNA for the CDR3: TGCAGCGTTGCGTACATGGCAGGGGGCGGTGGAAACACCATATATTTT. Its translation is CSVAYMAGGGGNTIYF.

The V call is TRBV27, the J call TRBJ2-1; weak D call: TRBD2 (5 bases). Germline CDR1 MNHEY, CDR2 SMNVEV (reference sequence). The CDR3 contains 12 residues. V dropped 8 bases and J dropped 0 bases, with 5 bases sitting between them. This CDR3 is CASRDSYNEQFF. Written as DNA, the CDR3 is TGTGCCAGCCGGGACTCCTACAATGAGCAGTTCTTC.

V usage is TRBV15 and J usage is TRBJ1-4; tentative D call: TRBD1 (6 bases). Germline CDR1 LNHNV, CDR2 YYDKDF (reference sequence). V lost 0 bases to trimming and J lost 5 bases, with 13 bases between them. The CDR3 contains 16 residues. The CDR3 is CATSRDSRQVNEKLFF. CDR3 in DNA: TGTGCCACCAGCAGAGATTCCCGACAGGTGAATGAAAAACTGTTTTTT.